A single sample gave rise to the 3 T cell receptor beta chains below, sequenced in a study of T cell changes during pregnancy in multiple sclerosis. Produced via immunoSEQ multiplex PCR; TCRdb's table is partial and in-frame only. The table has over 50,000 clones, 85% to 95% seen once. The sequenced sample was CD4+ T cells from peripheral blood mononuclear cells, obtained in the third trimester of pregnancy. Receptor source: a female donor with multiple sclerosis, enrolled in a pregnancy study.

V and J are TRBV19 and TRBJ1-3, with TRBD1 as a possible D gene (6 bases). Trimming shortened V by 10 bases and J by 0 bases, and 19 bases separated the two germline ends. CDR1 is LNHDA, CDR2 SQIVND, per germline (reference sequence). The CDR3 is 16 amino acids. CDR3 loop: CATSGNRASSGNTIYF. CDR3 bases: TGTGCCACCTCAGGGAACAGGGCCTCCTCTGGAAACACCATATATTTT.

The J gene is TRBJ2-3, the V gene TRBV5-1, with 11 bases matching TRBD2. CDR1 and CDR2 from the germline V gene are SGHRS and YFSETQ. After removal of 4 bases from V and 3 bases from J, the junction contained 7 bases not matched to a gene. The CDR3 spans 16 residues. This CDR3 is CASSRNSGGATDTQYF. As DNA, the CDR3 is TGCGCCAGCAGCCGCAATAGCGGGGGGGCAACAGATACGCAGTATTTT.

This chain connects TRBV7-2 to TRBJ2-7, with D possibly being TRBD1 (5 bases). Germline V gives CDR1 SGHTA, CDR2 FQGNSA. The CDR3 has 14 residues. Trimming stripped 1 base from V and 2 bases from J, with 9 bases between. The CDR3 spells CASSLGTPAYEQYF. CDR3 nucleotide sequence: TGTGCCAGCAGCTTAGGGACACCAGCCTACGAGCAGTACTTC.